This T cell receptor beta chain stems from a study of shared clonotypes between healthy human individuals (dated by TCRdb to about 2020). With respect to the entire study: The cohort comprised two women and a few men aged 18 to 49 years. For each donor, three plates each were used for CD4 naive and CD4 memory, two plates were used for CD8 naive, and one plate was used for CD8 memory. Between about 0.9 and 8.9 billion PBMCs per donor were obtained by leukapheresis. Blood TCR repertoires of five healthy adults were deeply sequenced to estimate repertoire size and the extent of clonotype sharing between individuals. Libraries were prepared and TCR repertoires were sequenced by different laboratories using diverse techniques, in order to increase sequencing depth and limit assay-specific biases.

The CDR3 covers 13 residues, taking in both the cysteine and the phenylalanine. Only the CDR3 DNA stays, 39 bases, in frame from base 1. From a lookup of the germline V gene, CDR1 and CDR2 are SGHRS and YFSETQ. V is cut by 4 bases and J by 6 bases, and the space between the germline ends is 14 bases. The donors were healthy, HIV-negative adults with no recently reported acute infections or vaccinations. All donors were Caucasian adults living in Nashville, Tennessee, USA. Magnetic negative selection was used to enrich CD4+ T cells, after which naive cells were positively selected on CD45RA and the negative fraction became the memory subset. Blood was collected by leukapheresis, and PBMCs were isolated by Ficoll-Histopaque density gradient centrifugation and then cryopreserved in liquid nitrogen vapor phase. Analytical flow cytometry was used to check the purity and quantity of every magnetically sorted T cell population. Genomic DNA was isolated from each sorted fraction and quantified by UV absorbance on a Nanodrop 2000c.

General conclusions and limits of the study: Because the study included only a small number of donors, the genetic and exposure-history diversity represented was limited. When several donors were compared, the shared fraction of clonotypes was roughly 4.8% for naive CD4, about 4% for naive CD8, roughly 2.3% for memory CD4, and roughly 0.4% for memory CD8. Based on pairwise subsampling, the degree of clonotype sharing among donors was expected to be affected by sequencing depth. Incomplete sequencing was indicated by rarefaction of sorted-subset datasets, despite the large sequencing depth. Only blood was sampled, and tissue TCR repertoires likely differ from those in blood. Estimated clonotype richness was generally larger for naive than for memory subsets. Clonotypes shared by all four sorted-subset donors showed higher generation probabilities than non-shared clonotypes.

This clone has a single count. Its antigen specificity is not known. Base qualities are missing; no much larger clone stands one base away. Using the deep immunoSEQ assay, multiplex PCR amplified TCR CDR3 regions from genomic DNA. Extracted genomic DNA from each cell subset was spread evenly across all wells of several immunoSEQ 96-well plates, with each plate serving as a replicate. For sorted subsets, 200 to 250 ng genomic DNA, equal to approximately 30,000 T cell genomes, was loaded into each replicate PCR. Purified libraries were measured with a Qubit 3.0 fluorometer, size-checked on a Bioanalyzer 2100, and measured again with the KAPA Library Quantification kit. Each immunoSEQ 96-well plate was sequenced on its own single-read 150-cycle Illumina NextSeq 550 flow cell. The paper's processing steps were these. Because the immunoSEQ output included only junctional sequences and no quality scores, the filtering could not be the same as the filtering used for full-length reads. To assign V/J genes and CDR3, sequences were annotated against IMGT germline references using PyIR, a Python wrapper for IgBLAST v1.9. Reads were filtered out if the reads had weak V/J assignments (E-value above 1e-6), no CDR3, stop codons, out-of-frame junctions, or ambiguous translated residues. V3J clonotypes were defined as sequences sharing the same inferred V gene, J gene, and CDR3 amino acid sequence. Percentage overlap between repertoires was computed as shared unique clonotypes divided by the size of the smaller repertoire. Three approaches were used to assess repertoire richness: RTK rarefaction, the Chao1 estimator, and Recon v2.1 estimates of unobserved clonotypes. For all TCRbeta clonotypes obtained by the gDNA method from four donors, generation probabilities were computed with OLGA. In its TCRdb copy, this immuneACCESS table keeps in-frame sequences only and misses some clones. Where compared with another copy, unresolved V genes explain less than half of these, and the others have no known cause. For V, J and clone size, that table is used; D and trimming come from the DNA. The sample contains 1.4 million or so clones, approximately 98.5% of them found a single time. The ten largest clones take up roughly 0.36% of the sample.

The sample comprised naive CD4+ T cells sorted from blood. Explained via the paper, the cell subset or site label denotes: CD45RA+ positively selected. The receptor was isolated from a man under 40 in good health. The chain is made from TRBV5-1 and TRBJ2-7; a tentative D match to TRBD1 spans 5 bases. The CDR3: CASSVNTGFEQYF. The nucleotide sequence is given as TGCGCCAGCAGCGTCAACACAGGTTTCGAGCAGTACTTC.